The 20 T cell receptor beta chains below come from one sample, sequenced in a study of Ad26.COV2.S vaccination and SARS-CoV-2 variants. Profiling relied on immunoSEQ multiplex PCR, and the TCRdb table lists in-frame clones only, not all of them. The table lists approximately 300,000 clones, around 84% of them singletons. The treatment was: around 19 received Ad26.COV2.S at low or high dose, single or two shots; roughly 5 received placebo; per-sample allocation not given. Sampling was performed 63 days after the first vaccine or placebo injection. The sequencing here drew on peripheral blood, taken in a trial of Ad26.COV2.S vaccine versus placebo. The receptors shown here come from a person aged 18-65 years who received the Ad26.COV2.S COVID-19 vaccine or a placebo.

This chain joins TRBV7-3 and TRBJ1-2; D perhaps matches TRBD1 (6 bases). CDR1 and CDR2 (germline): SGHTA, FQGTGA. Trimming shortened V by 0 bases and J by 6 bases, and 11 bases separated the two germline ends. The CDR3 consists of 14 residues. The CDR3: CASSLTGGIDGYTF. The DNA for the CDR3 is TGTGCCAGCAGCTTAACTGGGGGCATCGATGGCTACACCTTC.

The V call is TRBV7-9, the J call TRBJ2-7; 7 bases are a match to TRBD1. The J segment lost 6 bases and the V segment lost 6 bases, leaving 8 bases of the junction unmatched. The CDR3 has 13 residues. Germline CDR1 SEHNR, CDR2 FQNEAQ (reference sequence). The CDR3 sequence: CASSFTGVSEQYF. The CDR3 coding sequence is TGTGCCAGCAGTTTTACAGGGGTTTCCGAGCAGTACTTC.

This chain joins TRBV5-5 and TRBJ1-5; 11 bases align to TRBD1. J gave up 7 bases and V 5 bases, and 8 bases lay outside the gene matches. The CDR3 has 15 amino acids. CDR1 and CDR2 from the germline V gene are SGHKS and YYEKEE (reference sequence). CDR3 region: CASRWDRGWWQPQHF. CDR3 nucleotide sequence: TGTGCCAGCAGGTGGGACAGGGGGTGGTGGCAGCCCCAGCATTTT. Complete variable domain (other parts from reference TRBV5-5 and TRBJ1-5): DAGVTQSPTHLIKTRGQQVTLRCSPISGHKSVSWYQQVLGQGPQFIFQYYEKEERGRGNFPDRFSARQFPNYSSELNVNALLLGDSALYLCASRWDRGWWQPQHFGDGTRLSIL.

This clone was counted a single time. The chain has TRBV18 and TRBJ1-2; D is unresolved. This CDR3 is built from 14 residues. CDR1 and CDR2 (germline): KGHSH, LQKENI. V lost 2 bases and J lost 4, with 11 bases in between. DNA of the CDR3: TGTGCCAGCTCACCATTCGGTGAGGGCTATGGCTACACCTTC. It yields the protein CASSPFGEGYGYTF.

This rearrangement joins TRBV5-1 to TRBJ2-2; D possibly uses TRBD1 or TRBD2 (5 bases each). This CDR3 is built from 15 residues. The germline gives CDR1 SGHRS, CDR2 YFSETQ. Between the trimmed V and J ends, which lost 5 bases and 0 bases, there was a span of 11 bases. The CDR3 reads CASRVWGSNTGELFF. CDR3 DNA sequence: TGCGCCAGCAGGGTATGGGGGTCGAACACCGGGGAGCTGTTTTTT.

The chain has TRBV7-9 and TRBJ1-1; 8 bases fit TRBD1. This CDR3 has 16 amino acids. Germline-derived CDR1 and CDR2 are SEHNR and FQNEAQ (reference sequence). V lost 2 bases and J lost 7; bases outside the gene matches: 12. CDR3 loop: CASSLRGTGLKDEAFF. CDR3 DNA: TGTGCCAGCAGCTTACGAGGGACAGGATTAAAAGATGAAGCTTTCTTT. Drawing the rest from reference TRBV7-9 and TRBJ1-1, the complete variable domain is DTGVSQNPRHKITKRGQNVTFRCDPISEHNRLYWYRQTLGQGPEFLTYFQNEAQLEKSRLLSDRFSAERPKGSFSTLEIQRTEQGDSAMYLCASSLRGTGLKDEAFFGQGTRLTVV.

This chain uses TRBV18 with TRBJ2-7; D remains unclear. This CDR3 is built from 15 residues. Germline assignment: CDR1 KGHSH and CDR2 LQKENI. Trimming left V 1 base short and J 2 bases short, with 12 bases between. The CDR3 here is CASSPLRLSTYEQYF. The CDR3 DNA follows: TGTGCCAGCTCACCACTGAGGCTGTCCACCTACGAGCAGTACTTC.

CDR3 protein: CASSVGQSVMGYTF. The CDR3, as DNA: TGTGCCAGCAGCGTAGGCCAGAGTGTCATGGGCTACACCTTC. This sequence joins TRBV9 and TRBJ1-2; no firm D call. CDR1 SGDLS and CDR2 YYNGEE come from the germline V gene. V lost 0 bases and J 8 bases, leaving 14 bases between the germline ends. The CDR3 has 14 amino acids. Complete variable domain (other parts from reference TRBV9 and TRBJ1-2): DSGVTQTPKHLITATGQRVTLRCSPRSGDLSVYWYQQSLDQGLQFLIQYYNGEERAKGNILERFSAQQFPDLHSELNLSSLELGDSALYFCASSVGQSVMGYTFGSGTRLTVV.

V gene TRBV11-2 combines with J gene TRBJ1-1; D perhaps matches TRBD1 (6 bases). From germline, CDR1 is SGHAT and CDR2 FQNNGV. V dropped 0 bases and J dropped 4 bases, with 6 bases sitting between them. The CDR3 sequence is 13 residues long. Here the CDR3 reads CASSLETGTEAFF. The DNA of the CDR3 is TGTGCCAGCAGCTTAGAGACAGGCACTGAAGCTTTCTTT.

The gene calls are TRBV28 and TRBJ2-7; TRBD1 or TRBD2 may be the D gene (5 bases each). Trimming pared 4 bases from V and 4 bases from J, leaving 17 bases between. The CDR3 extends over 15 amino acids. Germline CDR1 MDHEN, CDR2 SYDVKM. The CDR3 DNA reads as TGTGCCAGCAGTTACCTACCGGGACGGCAATACGAGCAGTACTTC. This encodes CASSYLPGRQYEQYF.

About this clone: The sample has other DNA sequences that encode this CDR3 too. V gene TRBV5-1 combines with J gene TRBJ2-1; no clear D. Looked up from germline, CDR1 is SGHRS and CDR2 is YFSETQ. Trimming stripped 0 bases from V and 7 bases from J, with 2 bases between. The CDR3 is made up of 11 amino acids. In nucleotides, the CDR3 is TGCGCCAGCAGCTTGGGAAATGAGCAGTTCTTC. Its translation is CASSLGNEQFF.

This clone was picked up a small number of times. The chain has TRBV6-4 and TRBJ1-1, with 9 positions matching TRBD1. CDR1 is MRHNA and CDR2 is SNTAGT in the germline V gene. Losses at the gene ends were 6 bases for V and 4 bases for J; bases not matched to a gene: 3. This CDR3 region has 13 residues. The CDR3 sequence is CASRQGARTEAFF. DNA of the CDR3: TGTGCCAGCAGACAGGGGGCTCGCACTGAAGCTTTCTTT.

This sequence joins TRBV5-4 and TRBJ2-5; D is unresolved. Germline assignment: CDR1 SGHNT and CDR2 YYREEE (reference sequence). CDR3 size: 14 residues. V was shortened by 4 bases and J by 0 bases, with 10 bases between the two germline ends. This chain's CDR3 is CASSRTRDQETQYF. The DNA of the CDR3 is TGTGCCAGCAGCCGGACCAGAGACCAAGAGACCCAGTACTTC.

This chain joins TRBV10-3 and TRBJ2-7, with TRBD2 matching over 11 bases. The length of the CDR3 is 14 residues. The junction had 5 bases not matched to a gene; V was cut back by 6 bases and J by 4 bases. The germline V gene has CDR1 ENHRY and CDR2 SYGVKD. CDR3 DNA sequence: TGTGCCATCAGGGATAGCGGGGGGGCATACGAGCAGTACTTC. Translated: CAIRDSGGAYEQYF.

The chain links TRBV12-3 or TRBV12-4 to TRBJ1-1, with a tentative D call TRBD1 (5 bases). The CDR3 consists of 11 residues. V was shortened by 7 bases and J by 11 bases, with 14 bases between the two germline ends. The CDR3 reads CASTPTDRAFF. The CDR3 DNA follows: TGTGCCAGCACCCCGACAGATAGGGCTTTCTTT.

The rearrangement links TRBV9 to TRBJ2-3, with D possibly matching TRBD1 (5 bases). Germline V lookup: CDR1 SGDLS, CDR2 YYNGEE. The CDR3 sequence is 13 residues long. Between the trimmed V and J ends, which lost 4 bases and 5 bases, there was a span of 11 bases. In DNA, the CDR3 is TGTGCCAGCAGCCCTCACAGGCAAGATACGCAGTATTTT. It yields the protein CASSPHRQDTQYF.

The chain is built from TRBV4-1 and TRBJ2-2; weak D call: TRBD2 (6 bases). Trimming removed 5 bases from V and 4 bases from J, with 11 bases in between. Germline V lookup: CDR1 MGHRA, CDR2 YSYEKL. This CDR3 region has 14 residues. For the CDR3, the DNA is TGCGCCAGCAGCACGGACGGGGGCACCGGGGAGCTGTTTTTT. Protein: CASSTDGGTGELFF.

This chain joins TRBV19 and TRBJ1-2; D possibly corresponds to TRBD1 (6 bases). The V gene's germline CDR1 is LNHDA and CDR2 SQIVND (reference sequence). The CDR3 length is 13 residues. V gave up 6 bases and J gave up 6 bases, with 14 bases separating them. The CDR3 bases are TGTGCCAGTAGGAGGCCGGACAGCAATGGCTACACCTTC. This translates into CASRRPDSNGYTF.

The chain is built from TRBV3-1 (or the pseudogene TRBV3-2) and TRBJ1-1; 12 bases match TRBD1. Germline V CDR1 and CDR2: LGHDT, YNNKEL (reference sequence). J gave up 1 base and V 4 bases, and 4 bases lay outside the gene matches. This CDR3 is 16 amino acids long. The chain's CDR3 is CASSPRDRGRNTEAFF. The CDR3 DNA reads TGTGCCAGCAGCCCCCGGGACAGGGGGCGGAACACTGAAGCTTTCTTT.

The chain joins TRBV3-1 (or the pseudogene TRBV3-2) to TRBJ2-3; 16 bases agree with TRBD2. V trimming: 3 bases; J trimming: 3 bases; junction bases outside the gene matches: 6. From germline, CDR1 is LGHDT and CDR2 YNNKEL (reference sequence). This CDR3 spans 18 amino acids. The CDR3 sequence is CASSQGTSGGVETDTQYF. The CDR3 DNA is TGTGCCAGCAGCCAGGGGACTAGCGGGGGGGTTGAGACAGATACGCAGTATTTT.